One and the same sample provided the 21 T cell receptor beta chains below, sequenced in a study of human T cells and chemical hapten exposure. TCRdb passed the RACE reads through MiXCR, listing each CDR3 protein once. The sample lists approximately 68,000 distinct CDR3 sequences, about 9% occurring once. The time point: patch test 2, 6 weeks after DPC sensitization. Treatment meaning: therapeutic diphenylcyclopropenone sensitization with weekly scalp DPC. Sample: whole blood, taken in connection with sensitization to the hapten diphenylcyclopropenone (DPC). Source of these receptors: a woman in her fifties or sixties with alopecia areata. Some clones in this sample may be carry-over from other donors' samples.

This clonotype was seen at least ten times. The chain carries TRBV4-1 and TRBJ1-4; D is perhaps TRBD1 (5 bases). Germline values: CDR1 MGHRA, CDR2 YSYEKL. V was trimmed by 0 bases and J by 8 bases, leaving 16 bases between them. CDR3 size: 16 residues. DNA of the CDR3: TGCGCCAGCAGCCAAGAAGGGTCAGGGCTTAGCGAAAAACTGTTTTTT. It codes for CASSQEGSGLSEKLFF.

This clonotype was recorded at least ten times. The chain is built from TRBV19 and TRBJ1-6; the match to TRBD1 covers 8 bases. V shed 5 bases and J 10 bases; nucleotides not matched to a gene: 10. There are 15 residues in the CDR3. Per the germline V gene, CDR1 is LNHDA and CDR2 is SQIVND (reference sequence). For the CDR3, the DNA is TGTGCCAGTAGTGAGGGACAGGTGGTAAAATCACCCCTCCACTTT. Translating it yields CASSEGQVVKSPLHF.

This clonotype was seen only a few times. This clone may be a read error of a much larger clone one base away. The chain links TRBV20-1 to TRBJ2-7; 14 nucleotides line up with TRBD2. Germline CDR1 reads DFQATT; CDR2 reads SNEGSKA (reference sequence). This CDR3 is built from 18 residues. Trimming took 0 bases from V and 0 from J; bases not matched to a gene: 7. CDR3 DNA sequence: TGCAGTGCTAGAGAGACTAGCGGGAGGGCCTTGCGCTCCTACGAGCAGTACTTC. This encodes CSARETSGRALRSYEQYF.

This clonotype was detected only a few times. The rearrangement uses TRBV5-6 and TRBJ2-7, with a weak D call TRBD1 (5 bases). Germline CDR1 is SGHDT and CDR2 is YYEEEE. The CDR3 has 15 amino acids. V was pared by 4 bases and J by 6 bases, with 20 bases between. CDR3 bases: TGTGCCAGCAGCCATGGACATACAGTTGCCCTCGAGCAGTACTTC. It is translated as CASSHGHTVALEQYF.

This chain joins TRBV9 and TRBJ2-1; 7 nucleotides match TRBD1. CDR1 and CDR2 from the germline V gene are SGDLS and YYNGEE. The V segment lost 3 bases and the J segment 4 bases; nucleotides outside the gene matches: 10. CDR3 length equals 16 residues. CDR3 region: CASSGQGTLRYNEQFF. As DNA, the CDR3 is TGTGCCAGCAGCGGACAGGGAACCTTGAGGTACAATGAGCAGTTCTTC. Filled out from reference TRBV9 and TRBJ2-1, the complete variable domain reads DSGVTQTPKHLITATGQRVTLRCSPRSGDLSVYWYQQSLDQGLQFLIQYYNGEERAKGNILERFSAQQFPDLHSELNLSSLELGDSALYFCASSGQGTLRYNEQFFGPGTRLTVL.

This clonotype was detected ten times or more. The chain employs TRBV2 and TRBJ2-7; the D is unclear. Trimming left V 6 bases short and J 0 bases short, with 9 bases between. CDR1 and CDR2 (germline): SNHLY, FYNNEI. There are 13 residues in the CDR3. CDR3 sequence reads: CASSEISSYEQYF. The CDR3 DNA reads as TGTGCCAGCAGCGAGATTTCCTCCTACGAGCAGTACTTC.

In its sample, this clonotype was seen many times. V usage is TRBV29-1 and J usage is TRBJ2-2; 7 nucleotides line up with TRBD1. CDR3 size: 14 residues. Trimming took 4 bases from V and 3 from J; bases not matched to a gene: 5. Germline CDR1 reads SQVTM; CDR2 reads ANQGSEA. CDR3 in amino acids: CSVGQGVDTGELFF. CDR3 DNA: TGCAGCGTTGGCCAGGGGGTGGACACCGGGGAGCTGTTTTTT.

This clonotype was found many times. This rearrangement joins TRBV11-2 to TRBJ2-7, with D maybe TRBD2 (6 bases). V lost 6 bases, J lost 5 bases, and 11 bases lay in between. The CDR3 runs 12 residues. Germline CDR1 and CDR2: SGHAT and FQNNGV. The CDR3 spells CASRSGLNEQYF. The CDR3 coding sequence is TGTGCCAGCAGGTCCGGACTAAACGAGCAGTACTTC.

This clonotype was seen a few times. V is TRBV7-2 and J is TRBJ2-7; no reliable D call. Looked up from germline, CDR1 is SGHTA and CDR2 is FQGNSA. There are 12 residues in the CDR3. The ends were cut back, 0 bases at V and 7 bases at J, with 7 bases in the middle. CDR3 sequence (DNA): TGTGCCAGCAGCTTAGCGATGGGGGAGCAGTACTTC. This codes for CASSLAMGEQYF.

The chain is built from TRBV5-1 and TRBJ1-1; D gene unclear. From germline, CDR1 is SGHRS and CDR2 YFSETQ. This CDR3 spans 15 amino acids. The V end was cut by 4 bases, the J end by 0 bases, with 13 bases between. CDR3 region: CASSLDAGMNTEAFF. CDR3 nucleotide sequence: TGCGCCAGCAGCCTGGACGCGGGCATGAACACTGAAGCTTTCTTT.

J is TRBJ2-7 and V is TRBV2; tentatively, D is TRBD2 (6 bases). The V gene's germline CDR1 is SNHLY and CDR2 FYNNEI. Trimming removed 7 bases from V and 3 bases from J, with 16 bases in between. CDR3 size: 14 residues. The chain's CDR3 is CASKVGGLSYEQYF. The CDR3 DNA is TGTGCCAGCAAAGTGGGGGGTTTGAGCTACGAGCAGTACTTC.

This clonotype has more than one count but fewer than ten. CDR3 in amino acids: CASSPSPRADTQYF. The CDR3 DNA sequence: TGTGCCAGCAGCCCGTCGCCGAGGGCAGATACGCAGTATTTT. The chain has TRBV11-1 and TRBJ2-3; a possible D gene is TRBD2 (5 bases). Germline CDR1 reads SGHAT; CDR2 reads FQDESV (reference sequence). The V gene lost 5 bases and the J gene lost 4 bases, with 13 bases spanning the gap. The CDR3 runs to 14 residues.

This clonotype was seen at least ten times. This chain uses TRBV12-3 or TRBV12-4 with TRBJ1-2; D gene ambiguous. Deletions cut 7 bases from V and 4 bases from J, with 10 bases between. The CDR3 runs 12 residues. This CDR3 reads CASNRNSYGYTF. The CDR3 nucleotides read TGTGCCAGCAATAGAAACAGCTATGGCTACACCTTC.

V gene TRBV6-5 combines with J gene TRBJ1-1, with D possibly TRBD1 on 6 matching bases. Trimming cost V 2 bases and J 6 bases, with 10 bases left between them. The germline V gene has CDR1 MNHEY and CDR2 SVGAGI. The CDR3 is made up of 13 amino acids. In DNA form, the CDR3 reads TGTGCCAGCAGTTACCTAAAGGGGGCTGAAGCTTTCTTT. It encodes CASSYLKGAEAFF.

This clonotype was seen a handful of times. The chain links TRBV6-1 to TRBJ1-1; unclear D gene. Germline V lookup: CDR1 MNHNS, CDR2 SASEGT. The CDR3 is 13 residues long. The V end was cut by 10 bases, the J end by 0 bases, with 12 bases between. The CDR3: CATEGRLNTEAFF. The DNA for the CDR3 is TGTGCCACCGAAGGGCGCCTGAACACTGAAGCTTTCTTT.

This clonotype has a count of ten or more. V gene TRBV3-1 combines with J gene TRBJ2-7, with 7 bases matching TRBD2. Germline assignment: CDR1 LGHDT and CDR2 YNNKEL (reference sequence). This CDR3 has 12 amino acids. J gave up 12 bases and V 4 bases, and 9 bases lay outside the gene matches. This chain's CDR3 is CASSLREVSWYF. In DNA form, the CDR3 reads TGTGCCAGCAGCCTCCGGGAGGTCTCTTGGTACTTC.

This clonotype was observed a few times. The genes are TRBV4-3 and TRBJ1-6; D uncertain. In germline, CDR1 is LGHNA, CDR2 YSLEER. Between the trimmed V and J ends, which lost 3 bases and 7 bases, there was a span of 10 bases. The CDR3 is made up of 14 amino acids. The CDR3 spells CASSQVASNSPLHF. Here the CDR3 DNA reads TGCGCCAGCAGCCAGGTTGCCTCAAATTCACCCCTCCACTTT.

CDR3 nucleotide sequence: TGTGCCAGCAGCGTACCACCCCGGACTCCGAACACCGGGGAGCTGTTTTTT. This translates into CASSVPPRTPNTGELFF. The rearrangement uses TRBV9 and TRBJ2-2; D perhaps matches TRBD2 (5 bases). Germline V lookup: CDR1 SGDLS, CDR2 YYNGEE. V was trimmed by 1 base and J by 0 bases, leaving 13 bases between them. CDR3 length: 17 amino acids. Based on the CDR3 plus reference TRBV9 and TRBJ2-2, the full variable domain is DSGVTQTPKHLITATGQRVTLRCSPRSGDLSVYWYQQSLDQGLQFLIQYYNGEERAKGNILERFSAQQFPDLHSELNLSSLELGDSALYFCASSVPPRTPNTGELFFGEGSRLTVL.

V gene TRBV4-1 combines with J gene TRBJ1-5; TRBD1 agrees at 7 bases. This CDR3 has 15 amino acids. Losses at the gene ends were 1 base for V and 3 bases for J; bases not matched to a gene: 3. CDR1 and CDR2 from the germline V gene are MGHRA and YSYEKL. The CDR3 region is CASSQGTGSNQPQHF. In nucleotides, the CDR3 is TGCGCCAGCAGCCAAGGGACAGGTTCCAATCAGCCCCAGCATTTT.

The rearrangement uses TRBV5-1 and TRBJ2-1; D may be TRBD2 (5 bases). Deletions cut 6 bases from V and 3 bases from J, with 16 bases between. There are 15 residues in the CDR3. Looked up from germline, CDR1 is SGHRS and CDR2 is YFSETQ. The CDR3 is CASTLRPGSYNEQFF. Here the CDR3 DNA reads TGCGCCAGCACCTTACGACCGGGAAGCTACAATGAGCAGTTCTTC.

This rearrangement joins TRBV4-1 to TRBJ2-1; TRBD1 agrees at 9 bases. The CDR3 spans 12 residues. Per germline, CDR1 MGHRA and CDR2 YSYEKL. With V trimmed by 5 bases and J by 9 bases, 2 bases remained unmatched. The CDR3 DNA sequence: TGCGCCAGCAGCGGACAGGGGATTGAGCAGTTCTTC. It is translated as CASSGQGIEQFF.